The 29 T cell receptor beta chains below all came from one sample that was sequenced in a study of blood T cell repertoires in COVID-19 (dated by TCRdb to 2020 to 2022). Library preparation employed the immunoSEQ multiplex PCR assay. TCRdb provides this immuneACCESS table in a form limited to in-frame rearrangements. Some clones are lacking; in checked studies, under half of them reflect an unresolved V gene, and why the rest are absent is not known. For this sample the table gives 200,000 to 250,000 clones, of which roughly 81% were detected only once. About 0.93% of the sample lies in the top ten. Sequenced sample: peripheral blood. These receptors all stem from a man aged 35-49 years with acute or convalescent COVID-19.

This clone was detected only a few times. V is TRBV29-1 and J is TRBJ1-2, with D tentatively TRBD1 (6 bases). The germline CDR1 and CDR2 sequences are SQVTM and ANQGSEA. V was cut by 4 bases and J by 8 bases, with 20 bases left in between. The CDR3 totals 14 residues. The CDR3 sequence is CSVVSQGSRYGYTF. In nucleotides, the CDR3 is TGCAGCGTTGTTTCTCAGGGGAGTAGGTACGGCTACACCTTC. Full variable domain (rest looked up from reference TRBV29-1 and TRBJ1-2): SAVISQKPSRDICQRGTSLTIQCQVDSQVTMMFWYRQQPGQSLTLIATANQGSEATYESGFVIDKFPISRPNLTFSTLTVSNMSPEDSSIYLCSVVSQGSRYGYTFGSGTRLTVV.

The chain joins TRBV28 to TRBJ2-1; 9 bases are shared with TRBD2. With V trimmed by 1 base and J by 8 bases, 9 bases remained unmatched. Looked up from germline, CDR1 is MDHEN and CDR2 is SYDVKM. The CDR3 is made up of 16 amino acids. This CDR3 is CASSLFSRGGFDEQFF. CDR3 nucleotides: TGTGCCAGCAGTTTATTCTCGCGGGGGGGCTTTGATGAGCAGTTCTTC.

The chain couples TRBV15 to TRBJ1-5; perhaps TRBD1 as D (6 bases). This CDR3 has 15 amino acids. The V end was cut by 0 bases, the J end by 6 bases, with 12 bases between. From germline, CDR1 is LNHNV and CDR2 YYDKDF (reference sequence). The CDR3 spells CATSRDPQGPQPQHF. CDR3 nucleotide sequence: TGTGCCACCAGCAGAGATCCGCAGGGGCCTCAGCCCCAGCATTTT.

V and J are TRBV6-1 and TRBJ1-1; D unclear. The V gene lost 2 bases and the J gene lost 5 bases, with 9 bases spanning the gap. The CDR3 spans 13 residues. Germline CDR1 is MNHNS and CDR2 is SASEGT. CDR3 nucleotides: TGTGCCAGCAGTGAACAGGCAAAAACTGAAGCTTTCTTT. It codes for CASSEQAKTEAFF.

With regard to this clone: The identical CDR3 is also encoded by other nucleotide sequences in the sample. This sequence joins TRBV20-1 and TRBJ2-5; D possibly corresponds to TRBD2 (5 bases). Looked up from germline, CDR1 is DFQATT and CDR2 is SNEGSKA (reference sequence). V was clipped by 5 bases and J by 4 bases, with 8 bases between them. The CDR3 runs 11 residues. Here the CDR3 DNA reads TGCAGTGCTCCTCGGGGAGAGACCCAGTACTTC. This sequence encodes CSAPRGETQYF.

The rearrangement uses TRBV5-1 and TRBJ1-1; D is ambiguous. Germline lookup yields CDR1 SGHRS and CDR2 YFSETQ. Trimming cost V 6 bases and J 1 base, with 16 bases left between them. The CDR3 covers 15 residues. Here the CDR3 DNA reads TGCGCCAGCAACGCGTGGGAGGGTAGGAACACTGAAGCTTTCTTT. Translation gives CASNAWEGRNTEAFF.

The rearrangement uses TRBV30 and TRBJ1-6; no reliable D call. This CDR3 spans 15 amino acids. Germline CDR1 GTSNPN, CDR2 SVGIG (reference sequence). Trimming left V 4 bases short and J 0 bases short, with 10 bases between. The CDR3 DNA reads TGTGCCTGGAAAAAAGTGAGCTCCTATAATTCACCCCTCCACTTT. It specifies CAWKKVSSYNSPLHF.

This CDR3 is CASSPPWDSYEQYF. The CDR3 DNA sequence: TGTGCCAGCTCACCACCGTGGGACAGCTACGAGCAGTACTTC. The rearrangement joins TRBV18 to TRBJ2-7; 7 positions agree with TRBD1. The CDR3 is made up of 14 amino acids. Germline V gives CDR1 KGHSH, CDR2 LQKENI. V shed 0 bases and J 3 bases; nucleotides not matched to a gene: 2. Combining the CDR3 with reference TRBV18 and TRBJ2-7 gives the whole variable domain NAGVMQNPRHLVRRRGQEARLRCSPMKGHSHVYWYRQLPEEGLKFMVYLQKENIIDESGMPKERFSAEFPKEGPSILRIQQVVRGDSAAYFCASSPPWDSYEQYFGPGTRLTVT.

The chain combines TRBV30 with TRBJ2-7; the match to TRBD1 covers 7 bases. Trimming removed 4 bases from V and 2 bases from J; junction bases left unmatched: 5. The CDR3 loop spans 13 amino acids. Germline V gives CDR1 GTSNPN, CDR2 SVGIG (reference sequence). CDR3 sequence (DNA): TGTGCCTGGAACAGGGACAGCCCCTACGAGCAGTACTTC. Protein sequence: CAWNRDSPYEQYF. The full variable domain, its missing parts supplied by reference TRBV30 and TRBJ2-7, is SQTIHQWPATLVQPVGSPLSLECTVEGTSNPNLYWYRQAAGRGLQLLFYSVGIGQISSEVPQNLSASRPQDRQFILSSKKLLLSDSGFYLCAWNRDSPYEQYFGPGTRLTVT.

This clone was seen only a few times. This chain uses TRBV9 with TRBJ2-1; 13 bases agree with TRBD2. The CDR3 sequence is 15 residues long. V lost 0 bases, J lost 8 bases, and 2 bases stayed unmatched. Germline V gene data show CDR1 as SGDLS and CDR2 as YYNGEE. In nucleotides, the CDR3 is TGTGCCAGCAGCGTAGTGGGACTAGCGGGGTATGAGCAGTTCTTC. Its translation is CASSVVGLAGYEQFF. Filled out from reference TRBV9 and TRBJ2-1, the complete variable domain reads DSGVTQTPKHLITATGQRVTLRCSPRSGDLSVYWYQQSLDQGLQFLIQYYNGEERAKGNILERFSAQQFPDLHSELNLSSLELGDSALYFCASSVVGLAGYEQFFGPGTRLTVL.

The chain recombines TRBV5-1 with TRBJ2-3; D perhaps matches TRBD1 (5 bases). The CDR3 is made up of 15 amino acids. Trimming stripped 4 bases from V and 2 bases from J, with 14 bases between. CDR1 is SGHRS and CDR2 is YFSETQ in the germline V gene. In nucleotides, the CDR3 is TGCGCCAGCAGCCTTATGGGGCCCACCACAGATACGCAGTATTTT. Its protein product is CASSLMGPTTDTQYF.

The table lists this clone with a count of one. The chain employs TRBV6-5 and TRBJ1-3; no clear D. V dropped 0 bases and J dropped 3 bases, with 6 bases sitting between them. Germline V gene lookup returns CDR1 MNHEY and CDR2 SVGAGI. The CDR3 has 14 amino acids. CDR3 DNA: TGTGCCAGCAGTTACTCGCTACTTGGAAACACCATATATTTT. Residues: CASSYSLLGNTIYF.

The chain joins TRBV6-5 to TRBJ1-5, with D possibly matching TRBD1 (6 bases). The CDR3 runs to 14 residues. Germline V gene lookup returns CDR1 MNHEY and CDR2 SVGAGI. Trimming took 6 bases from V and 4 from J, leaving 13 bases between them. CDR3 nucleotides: TGTGCCAGCAGCATGAACAGGGCAAATCAGCCCCAGCATTTT. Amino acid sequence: CASSMNRANQPQHF.

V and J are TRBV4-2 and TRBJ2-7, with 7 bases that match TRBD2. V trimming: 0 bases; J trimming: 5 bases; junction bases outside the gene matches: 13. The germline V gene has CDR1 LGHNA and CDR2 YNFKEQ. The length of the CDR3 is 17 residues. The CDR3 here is CASSQDLSGGPGNEQYF. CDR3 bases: TGTGCCAGCAGCCAAGATCTTTCGGGGGGACCGGGTAACGAGCAGTACTTC.

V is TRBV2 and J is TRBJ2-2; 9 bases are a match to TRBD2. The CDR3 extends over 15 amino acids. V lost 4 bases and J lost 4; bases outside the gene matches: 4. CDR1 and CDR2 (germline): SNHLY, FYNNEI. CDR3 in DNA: TGTGCCAGCAGTGTCCTAGCGGGGCCCACCGGGGAGCTGTTTTTT. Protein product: CASSVLAGPTGELFF. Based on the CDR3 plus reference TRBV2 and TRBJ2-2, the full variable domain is EPEVTQTPSHQVTQMGQEVILRCVPISNHLYFYWYRQILGQKVEFLVSFYNNEISEKSEIFDDQFSVERPDGSNFTLKIRSTKLEDSAMYFCASSVLAGPTGELFFGEGSRLTVL.

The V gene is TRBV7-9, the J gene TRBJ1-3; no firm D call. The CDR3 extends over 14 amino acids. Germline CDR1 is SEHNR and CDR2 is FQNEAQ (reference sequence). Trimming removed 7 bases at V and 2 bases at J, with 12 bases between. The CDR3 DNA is TGTGCCAGCAAGAACCTGGAGGCTGGAAACACCATATATTTT. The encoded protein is CASKNLEAGNTIYF.

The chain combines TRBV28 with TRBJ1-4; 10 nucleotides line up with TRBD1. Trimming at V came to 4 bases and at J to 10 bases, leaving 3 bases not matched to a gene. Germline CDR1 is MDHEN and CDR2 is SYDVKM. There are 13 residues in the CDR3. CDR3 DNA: TGTGCCAGCAGTTCGGACAGGGGGTCAAAACTGTTTTTT. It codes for CASSSDRGSKLFF.

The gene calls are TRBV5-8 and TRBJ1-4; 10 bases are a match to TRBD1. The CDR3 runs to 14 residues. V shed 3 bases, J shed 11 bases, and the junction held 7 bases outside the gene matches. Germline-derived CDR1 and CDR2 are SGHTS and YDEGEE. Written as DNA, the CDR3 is TGTGCCAGCAGCTCCGGACAGGGGGTGGGGAAACTGTTTTTT. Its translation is CASSSGQGVGKLFF.

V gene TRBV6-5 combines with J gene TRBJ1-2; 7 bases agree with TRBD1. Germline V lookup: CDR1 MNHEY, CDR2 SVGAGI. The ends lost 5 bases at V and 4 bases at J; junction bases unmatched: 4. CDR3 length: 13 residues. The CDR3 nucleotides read TGTGCCAGCAGTCCAGGGGGGCCCTATGGCTACACCTTC. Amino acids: CASSPGGPYGYTF.

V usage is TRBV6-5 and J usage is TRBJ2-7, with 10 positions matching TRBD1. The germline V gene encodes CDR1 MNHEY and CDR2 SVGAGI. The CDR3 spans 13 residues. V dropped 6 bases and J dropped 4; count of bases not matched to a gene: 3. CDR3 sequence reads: CASRRTGGYEQYF. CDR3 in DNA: TGTGCCAGCAGACGGACAGGGGGGTACGAGCAGTACTTC.

Here the CDR3 reads CASSTRDRRINQPQHF. CDR3 in DNA: TGTGCCAGTAGTACCCGGGACAGGAGGATCAATCAGCCCCAGCATTTT. The chain carries TRBV19 and TRBJ1-5; 8 nucleotides line up with TRBD1. With V trimmed by 4 bases and J by 3 bases, 8 bases remained unmatched. The CDR3 has 16 amino acids. The germline gives CDR1 LNHDA, CDR2 SQIVND (reference sequence).

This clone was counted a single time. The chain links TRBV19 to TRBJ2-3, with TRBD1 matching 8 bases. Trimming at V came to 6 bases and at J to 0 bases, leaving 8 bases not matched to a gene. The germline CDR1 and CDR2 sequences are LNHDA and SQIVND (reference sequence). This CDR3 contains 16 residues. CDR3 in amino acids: CASRGQALSSTDTQYF. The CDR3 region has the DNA TGTGCCAGTAGGGGACAGGCATTATCTAGCACAGATACGCAGTATTTT.

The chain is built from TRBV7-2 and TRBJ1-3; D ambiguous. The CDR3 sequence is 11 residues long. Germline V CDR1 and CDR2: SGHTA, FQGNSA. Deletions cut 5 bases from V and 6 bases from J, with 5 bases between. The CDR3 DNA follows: TGTGCCAGCAGCCCCCAAAACACCATATATTTT. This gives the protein CASSPQNTIYF.

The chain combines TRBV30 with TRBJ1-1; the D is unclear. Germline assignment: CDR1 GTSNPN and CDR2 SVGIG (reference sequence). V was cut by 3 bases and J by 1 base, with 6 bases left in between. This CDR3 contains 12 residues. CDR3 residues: CAWRIANTEAFF. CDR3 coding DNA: TGTGCCTGGAGAATAGCGAACACTGAAGCTTTCTTT.

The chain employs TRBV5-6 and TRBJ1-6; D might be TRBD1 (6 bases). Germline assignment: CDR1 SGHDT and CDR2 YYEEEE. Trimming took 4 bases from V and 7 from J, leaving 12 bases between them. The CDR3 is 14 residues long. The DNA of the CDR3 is TGTGCCAGCAGCGGACAGAAAGACAATTCACCCCTCCACTTT. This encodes CASSGQKDNSPLHF. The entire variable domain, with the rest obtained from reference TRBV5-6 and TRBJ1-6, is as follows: DAGVTQSPTHLIKTRGQQVTLRCSPKSGHDTVSWYQQALGQGPQFIFQYYEEEERQRGNFPDRFSGHQFPNYSSELNVNALLLGDSALYLCASSGQKDNSPLHFGNGTRLTVT.

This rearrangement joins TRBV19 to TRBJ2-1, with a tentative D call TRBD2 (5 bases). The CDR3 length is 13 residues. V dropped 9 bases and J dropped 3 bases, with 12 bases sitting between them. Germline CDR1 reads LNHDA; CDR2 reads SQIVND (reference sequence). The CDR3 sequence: CASSGENYNEQFF. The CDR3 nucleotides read TGTGCCAGCTCCGGGGAAAACTACAATGAGCAGTTCTTC.

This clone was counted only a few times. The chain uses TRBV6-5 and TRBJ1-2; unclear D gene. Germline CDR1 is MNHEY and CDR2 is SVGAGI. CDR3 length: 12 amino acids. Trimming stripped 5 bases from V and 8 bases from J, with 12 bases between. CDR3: CASSPREGGYTF. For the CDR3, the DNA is TGTGCCAGCAGTCCTCGGGAGGGCGGCTACACCTTC.

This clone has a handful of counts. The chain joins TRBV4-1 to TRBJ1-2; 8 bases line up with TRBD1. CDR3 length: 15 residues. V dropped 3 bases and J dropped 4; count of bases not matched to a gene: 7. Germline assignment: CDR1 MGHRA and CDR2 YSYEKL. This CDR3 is CASSHPGQGGYGYTF. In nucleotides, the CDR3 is TGCGCCAGCAGCCACCCCGGACAGGGCGGCTATGGCTACACCTTC.

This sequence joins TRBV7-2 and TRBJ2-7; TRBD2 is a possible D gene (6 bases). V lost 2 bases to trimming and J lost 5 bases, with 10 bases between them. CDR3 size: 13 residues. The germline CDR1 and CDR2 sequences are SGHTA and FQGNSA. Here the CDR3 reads CASSLRGGDEQYF. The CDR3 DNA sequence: TGTGCCAGCAGCTTACGGGGCGGGGACGAGCAGTACTTC.